The 17 T cell receptor beta chains below all came from one sample that was sequenced in a study of shared clonotypes between healthy human individuals (TCRdb year 2020). The method behind the library was the immunoSEQ multiplex PCR assay. The table was pulled from immuneACCESS by TCRdb, which kept in-frame rearrangements only. Such tables lose some clones; where checked, under half of the loss comes from unresolved V genes, and the rest has no known cause. This sample comprises some 2,000,000 clones, roughly 96% of them detected only once. Jointly, the top ten make up more than 0.1% of the sample. The sample consisted of naive CD4+ T cells sorted from blood. The sample's cell subset or site label is to be understood as: CD45RA+ positively selected. Receptor source: a man aged 18 to 35 in good health.

As for this clone: This may come from a read error, since a much larger clone is one base off. The same CDR3 can be traced to other DNA sequences in this sample. This sequence joins TRBV6-1 and TRBJ2-7; no reliable D call. Trimming shortened V by 3 bases and J by 4 bases, and 4 bases separated the two germline ends. This CDR3 has 11 amino acids. Germline V lookup: CDR1 MNHNS, CDR2 SASEGT. The CDR3: CASSEGYEQYF. CDR3 DNA: TGTGCCAGCAGTGAGGGTTACGAGCAGTACTTC.

The chain uses TRBV9 and TRBJ2-3; D possibly corresponds to TRBD2 (5 bases). Germline V lookup: CDR1 SGDLS, CDR2 YYNGEE. Trimming pared 4 bases from V and 3 bases from J, leaving 6 bases between. This CDR3 region has 12 residues. CDR3 nucleotide sequence: TGTGCCAGCAGCCCGGGGACAGATACGCAGTATTTT. It yields the protein CASSPGTDTQYF.

The J gene is TRBJ1-5, the V gene TRBV7-3; D not certain. This CDR3 spans 15 amino acids. Trimming left V 3 bases short and J 3 bases short, with 12 bases between. Germline V CDR1 and CDR2: SGHTA, FQGTGA. The DNA of the CDR3 is TGTGCCAGCAGCTTCCCGGACGGGTACAATCAGCCCCAGCATTTT. This sequence encodes CASSFPDGYNQPQHF.

This rearrangement joins TRBV6-1 to TRBJ2-2; 9 bases are shared with TRBD1. The V gene's germline CDR1 is MNHNS and CDR2 SASEGT. V was pared by 6 bases and J by 4 bases, with 3 bases of the junction left unmatched. This CDR3 region has 14 residues. CDR3 protein: CASRRDRATGELFF. The CDR3, as DNA: TGTGCCAGCAGGAGGGACAGGGCCACCGGGGAGCTGTTTTTT.

With regard to this clone: Within the sample, other DNA sequences also encode this same CDR3. The rearrangement uses TRBV27 and TRBJ2-7, with D possibly matching TRBD2 (7 bases). This CDR3 is built from 13 residues. Germline V gives CDR1 MNHEY, CDR2 SMNVEV (reference sequence). V lost 5 bases and J lost 4, with 12 bases in between. DNA of the CDR3: TGTGCCAGCAGTCGGGGGGCCGGGTACGAGCAGTACTTC. This encodes CASSRGAGYEQYF.

This chain uses TRBV18 with TRBJ1-6; tentative D call: TRBD1 (5 bases). The CDR3 has 17 amino acids. V lost 3 bases and J 5 bases, leaving 17 bases between the germline ends. In germline, CDR1 is KGHSH, CDR2 LQKENI. The DNA for the CDR3 is TGTGCCAGCTCACCGCAACAAGCAGGGACTAATAATTCACCCCTCCACTTT. This encodes CASSPQQAGTNNSPLHF.

The chain employs TRBV7-9 and TRBJ1-3; possibly TRBD1 for D (6 bases). Trimming pared 10 bases from V and 4 bases from J, leaving 14 bases between. The V gene's germline CDR1 is SEHNR and CDR2 FQNEAQ (reference sequence). The CDR3 is 13 residues long. CDR3 in DNA: TGTGCCATTCCAGGGGTGGAAGGAAACACCATATATTTT. Encoded protein: CAIPGVEGNTIYF.

V and J are TRBV18 and TRBJ1-1, with 7 bases lining up with TRBD1. Germline CDR1 reads KGHSH; CDR2 reads LQKENI. Trimming at V came to 1 base and at J to 5 bases, leaving 4 bases not matched to a gene. There are 14 residues in the CDR3. CDR3 sequence reads: CASSPRSGGTEAFF. The CDR3 DNA reads TGTGCCAGCTCACCACGGTCAGGGGGAACTGAAGCTTTCTTT.

This chain links TRBV19 with TRBJ2-1; D perhaps matches TRBD1 (11 bases). V was shortened by 7 bases and J by 9 bases, with 31 bases between the two germline ends. CDR1 and CDR2 from the germline V gene are LNHDA and SQIVND (reference sequence). CDR3 size: 18 residues. The CDR3 region is CASNPGTGGAGGLGEQFF. The DNA for the CDR3 is TGTGCCAGTAACCCTGGGACAGGGGGAGCGGGAGGGCTTGGTGAGCAGTTCTTC.

The V and J genes are TRBV6-1 and TRBJ2-2; 10 bases line up with TRBD1. The CDR3 contains 17 residues. Germline V CDR1 and CDR2: MNHNS, SASEGT. V gave up 2 bases and J gave up 7 bases; unmatched junction bases: 10. This chain's CDR3 is CASSELGGQGSGGELFF. CDR3 nucleotides: TGTGCCAGCAGTGAATTAGGGGGACAGGGGTCCGGCGGGGAGCTGTTTTTT.

The rearrangement uses TRBV5-1 and TRBJ2-1; D is ambiguous. Germline V CDR1 and CDR2: SGHRS, YFSETQ. The CDR3 spans 15 residues. Trimming took 4 bases from V and 7 from J, leaving 18 bases between them. CDR3 bases: TGCGCCAGCAGCCCTCGTCTTCAAGAGGAGAATGAGCAGTTCTTC. This sequence encodes CASSPRLQEENEQFF.

V gene TRBV19 combines with J gene TRBJ2-2; D gene unclear. The CDR3 contains 15 residues. V was cut by 3 bases and J by 0 bases, with 8 bases left in between. Germline V lookup: CDR1 LNHDA, CDR2 SQIVND (reference sequence). The CDR3 sequence is CASSIWGPNTGELFF. The DNA of the CDR3 is TGTGCCAGTAGTATTTGGGGTCCGAACACCGGGGAGCTGTTTTTT. The full variable domain, completed using reference TRBV19 and TRBJ2-2, is DGGITQSPKYLFRKEGQNVTLSCEQNLNHDAMYWYRQDPGQGLRLIYYSQIVNDFQKGDIAEGYSVSREKKESFPLTVTSAQKNPTAFYLCASSIWGPNTGELFFGEGSRLTVL.

About this clone itself: This sample also contains other DNA sequences that code for the same CDR3. CDR3 residues: CASSLRTSGGSTDTQYF. Here the CDR3 DNA reads TGCGCCAGCAGCCTGAGGACTAGCGGGGGGAGCACAGATACGCAGTATTTT. V and J are TRBV5-1 and TRBJ2-3, with 14 positions matching TRBD2. The length of the CDR3 is 17 residues. CDR1 is SGHRS, CDR2 YFSETQ, per germline. J gave up 0 bases and V 4 bases, and 4 bases lay outside the gene matches.

The chain is built from TRBV18 and TRBJ2-3; 10 nucleotides line up with TRBD2. The CDR3 spans 15 residues. Losses at the gene ends were 4 bases for V and 2 bases for J; bases not matched to a gene: 3. The germline CDR1 and CDR2 sequences are KGHSH and LQKENI. Here the CDR3 reads CASSLLAGVTDTQYF. The CDR3 DNA reads TGTGCCAGCTCACTTCTAGCGGGAGTCACAGATACGCAGTATTTT. Together with reference TRBV18 and TRBJ2-3, the CDR3 gives the full variable domain: NAGVMQNPRHLVRRRGQEARLRCSPMKGHSHVYWYRQLPEEGLKFMVYLQKENIIDESGMPKERFSAEFPKEGPSILRIQQVVRGDSAAYFCASSLLAGVTDTQYFGPGTRLTVL.

The chain links TRBV7-2 to TRBJ1-5; possibly TRBD1 for D (5 bases). V was cut by 5 bases and J by 0 bases, with 11 bases left in between. The CDR3 is 15 residues long. Germline CDR1 and CDR2: SGHTA and FQGNSA. Here the CDR3 DNA reads TGTGCCAGCAGCGCAGGGTTGTATAGCAATCAGCCCCAGCATTTT. It specifies CASSAGLYSNQPQHF.

The CDR3 region has the DNA TGTGCCAGCAGCGTAGCCAGGGCTGGGGAGCTGTTTTTT. It yields the protein CASSVARAGELFF. The chain employs TRBV9 and TRBJ2-2, with D perhaps TRBD1 (5 bases). Germline V CDR1 and CDR2: SGDLS, YYNGEE. Trimming removed 0 bases from V and 8 bases from J, with 8 bases in between. The CDR3 has 13 residues.

J is TRBJ2-3 and V is TRBV5-1; the D gene is possibly TRBD1 (6 bases). The V and J ends lost 4 bases and 2 bases respectively, with 14 bases between them. The germline V gene has CDR1 SGHRS and CDR2 YFSETQ. The CDR3 is made up of 15 amino acids. CDR3 in amino acids: CASSTGTITTDTQYF. DNA for the CDR3: TGCGCCAGCAGCACAGGGACCATAACCACAGATACGCAGTATTTT.